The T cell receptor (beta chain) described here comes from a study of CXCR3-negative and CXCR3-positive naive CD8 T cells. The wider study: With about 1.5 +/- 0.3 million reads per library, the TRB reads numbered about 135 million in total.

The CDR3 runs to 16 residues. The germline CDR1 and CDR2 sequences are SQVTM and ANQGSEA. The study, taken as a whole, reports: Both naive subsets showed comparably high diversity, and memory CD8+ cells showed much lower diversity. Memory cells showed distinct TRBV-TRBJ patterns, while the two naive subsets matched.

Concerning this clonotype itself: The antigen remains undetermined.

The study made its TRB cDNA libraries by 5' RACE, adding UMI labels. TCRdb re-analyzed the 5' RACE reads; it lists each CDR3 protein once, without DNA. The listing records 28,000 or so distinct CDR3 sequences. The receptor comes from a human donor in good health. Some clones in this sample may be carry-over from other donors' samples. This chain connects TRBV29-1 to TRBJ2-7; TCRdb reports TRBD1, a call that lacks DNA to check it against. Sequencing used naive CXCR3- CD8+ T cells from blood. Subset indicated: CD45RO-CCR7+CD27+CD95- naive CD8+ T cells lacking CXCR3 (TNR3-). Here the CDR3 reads CSVGTEGDSATYEQYF.